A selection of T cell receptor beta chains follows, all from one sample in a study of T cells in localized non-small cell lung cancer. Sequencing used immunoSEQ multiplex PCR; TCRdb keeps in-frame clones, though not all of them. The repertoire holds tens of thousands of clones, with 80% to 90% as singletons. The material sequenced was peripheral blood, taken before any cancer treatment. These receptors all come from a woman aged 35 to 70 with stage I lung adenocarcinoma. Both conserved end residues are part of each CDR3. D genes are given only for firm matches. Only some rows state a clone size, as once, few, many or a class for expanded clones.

TGTGCCAGCAGCTTAAGACAGGGAGGCAACTATGGCTACACCTTC,CASSLRQGGNYGYTF,TRBD1,TRBV7-8,TRBJ1-2,-,15
TGTGCCAGCAGCTATCAGCCCCAGCATTTT,CASSYQPQHF,-,TRBV7-9,TRBJ1-5,-,10
TGCAGCGCCGTGGACAGGGTTCCGGATACGCAGTATTTT,CSAVDRVPDTQYF,TRBD1,TRBV29-1,TRBJ2-3,-,13
TGTGCCAGCAGCTCGAGGATGCAGGGAACCTATGGCTACACCTTC,CASSSRMQGTYGYTF,-,TRBV7-8,TRBJ1-2,-,15
TGTGCCAGCAGCTTATCGGGGCCCGGAGATACGCAGTATTTT,CASSLSGPGDTQYF,-,TRBV7-9,TRBJ2-3,-,14
TGTGCCAGCACCGGAGGGGCCGGGGTGAGGCAGTACTTC,CASTGGAGVRQYF,-,TRBV25-1,TRBJ2-7,-,13
TGTGCCAGCTGGGGGGGCGGTCAGCCCCAGCATTTT,CASWGGGQPQHF,-,TRBV19,TRBJ1-5,few,12
TGTGCCAGCAGCTACGGGTCGGGAGAGCAGTACTTC,CASSYGSGEQYF,-,TRBV7-9,TRBJ2-7,-,12
TGCAGCGTTGACCAGGGTGGTTGGGACGAGCAGTACTTC,CSVDQGGWDEQYF,-,TRBV29-1,TRBJ2-7,-,13
TGCGCCAGCAGAATCGGCAGGGGAGGAAATTCACCCCTCCACTTT,CASRIGRGGNSPLHF,-,TRBV5-1,TRBJ1-6,once,15
TGTGCCAGTAGTATAGTGTTGGGGCCCTGGGACGAGCAGTACTTC,CASSIVLGPWDEQYF,-,TRBV19,TRBJ2-7,-,15
TGCGCCAGCAGTGAGCCCGGGGCCCAGCAGTACTTC,CASSEPGAQQYF,-,TRBV10-1,TRBJ2-7,-,12
TGCGCCAGCAGCCTACGGACAGGGGGGGACCAGCCCCAGCATTTT,CASSLRTGGDQPQHF,TRBD1,TRBV4-3,TRBJ1-5,-,15
TGTGCCAGCAGCCAAGGTTGGACTAGCGGTTACAATGAGCAGTTCTTC,CASSQGWTSGYNEQFF,TRBD2,TRBV4-2,TRBJ2-1,-,16
TGTGCCAGCTCACCAGGCGAGATCCAAAGCAATCAGCCCCAGCATTTT,CASSPGEIQSNQPQHF,-,TRBV18,TRBJ1-5,-,16
TGCGCCAGCAGCCAAGTTGAGGGTATTGGCACAGATACGCAGTATTTT,CASSQVEGIGTDTQYF,-,TRBV4-1,TRBJ2-3,-,16
TGCGCCAGCAGCCCAAGGGAGGGAACAGATACGCAGTATTTT,CASSPREGTDTQYF,TRBD2,TRBV4-1,TRBJ2-3,-,14
TGTGCCAGCAGCCGTTTAGCGGGAGGGGATGAGCAGTTCTTC,CASSRLAGGDEQFF,TRBD2,TRBV14,TRBJ2-1,-,14
TGTGCCAGCAGTTACGGCCCCGGGGTCGGAGCTTTCTTT,CASSYGPGVGAFF,-,TRBV6-5,TRBJ1-1,-,13
TGTGCCAGCAGAAATCATCAGCCCCAGCATTTT,CASRNHQPQHF,-,TRBV6-6,TRBJ1-5,-,11
TGTGCCAGCAGCACAGGGTTTAACACTGAAGCTTTCTTT,CASSTGFNTEAFF,-,TRBV25-1,TRBJ1-1,-,13
TGTGCCAGCAGCTTAGCCCAGAGCTCCTACGAGCAGTACTTC,CASSLAQSSYEQYF,-,TRBV7-2,TRBJ2-7,few,14
TGTGCCAGCAGCTTACAAGGGACAGGGGCAGGCTATGGCTACACCTTC,CASSLQGTGAGYGYTF,TRBD1,TRBV7-6,TRBJ1-2,-,16
TGTGCCAGCAGTGAATGGAGCGGGGGGTTTGGAGAGACCCAGTACTTC,CASSEWSGGFGETQYF,TRBD2,TRBV6-1,TRBJ2-5,-,16
TGTGCCAGCAACGGACTAGCGGGTTCCTACGAGCAGTACTTC,CASNGLAGSYEQYF,TRBD2,TRBV28,TRBJ2-7,-,14
TGTGCCAGTAGTATAGCCGGACAGGTTGGGTTTGGGGAGACCCAGTACTTC,CASSIAGQVGFGETQYF,TRBD1,TRBV19,TRBJ2-5,-,17
TGTGCCAGCAGTCGGACTAAGTGGAACACTGAAGCTTTCTTT,CASSRTKWNTEAFF,-,TRBV6-5,TRBJ1-1,-,14
TGTGCCAGCACTGGACAGGGATGGGGGGCCTACACTGAAGCTTTCTTT,CASTGQGWGAYTEAFF,TRBD1,TRBV25-1,TRBJ1-1,-,16
TGTGCCAGCAGCTTGGTGGGCAGCCAGAGAGGGGGCTACACCTTC,CASSLVGSQRGGYTF,-,TRBV5-6,TRBJ1-2,-,15
TGTGCCAGTAGTAGGACAGGGGGTGCCTACAATGAGCAGTTCTTC,CASSRTGGAYNEQFF,TRBD1,TRBV19,TRBJ2-1,-,15
TGCGCCAGCAGCCCCGGACCTGAGGGGGAAGAGACCCAGTACTTC,CASSPGPEGEETQYF,-,TRBV5-1,TRBJ2-5,-,15
TGTGCCAGCAGGGGGTTGATGAATCAGCCCCAGCATTTT,CASRGLMNQPQHF,-,TRBV28,TRBJ1-5,-,13
TGTGCCAGTAGTCTCGGGAGTGGGGTGGATACGCAGTATTTT,CASSLGSGVDTQYF,-,TRBV19,TRBJ2-3,-,14
TGTGCCTGGTCCAGGGCAGGGGAGCAGTACTTC,CAWSRAGEQYF,-,TRBV30,TRBJ2-7,-,11
TGTGCCAGCAGCGCCAGCGGGGGGTACCAAGAGACCCAGTACTTC,CASSASGGYQETQYF,TRBD2,TRBV7-3,TRBJ2-5,-,15
TGTGCCAGCAGCGAACTCAGCCGGCCCGATAGCAATCAGCCCCAGCATTTT,CASSELSRPDSNQPQHF,-,TRBV6-1,TRBJ1-5,-,17
TGTGCCAGCAGCCCCAACGGGGGAGTAGAGCAGTACTTC,CASSPNGGVEQYF,-,TRBV11-3,TRBJ2-7,-,13
TGTGCCAGCAGCTTTACGGGTGGCCCTGAGCAGTTCTTC,CASSFTGGPEQFF,-,TRBV9,TRBJ2-1,once,13
TGTGCCAGCAGCTTTGGCAGGGCCTACGAGCAGTACTTC,CASSFGRAYEQYF,-,TRBV7-2,TRBJ2-7,-,13
TGTGCCAGCAGCGCCTACGACGGATCCTACGAGCAGTACTTC,CASSAYDGSYEQYF,-,TRBV4-2,TRBJ2-7,-,14
TGTGCCAGTAGCCCAAGGGGGACCGGGGAGCTGTTTTTT,CASSPRGTGELFF,-,TRBV19,TRBJ2-2,-,13